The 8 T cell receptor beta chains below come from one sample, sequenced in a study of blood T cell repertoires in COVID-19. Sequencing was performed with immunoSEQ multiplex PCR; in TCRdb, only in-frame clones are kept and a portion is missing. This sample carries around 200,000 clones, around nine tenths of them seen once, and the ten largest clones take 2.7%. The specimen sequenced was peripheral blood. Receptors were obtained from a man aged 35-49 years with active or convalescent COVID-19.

For the CDR3, the DNA is TGTGCCAGCGCTATCGGGGTTGGGCCCCAGCATTTT. Residues: CASAIGVGPQHF. This chain joins TRBV2 and TRBJ1-5; no definite D call. With 8 bases removed from V and 9 bases from J, the gap between germline ends came to 14 bases. Germline V gene sequence: CDR1 SNHLY, CDR2 FYNNEI. The CDR3 loop spans 12 amino acids.

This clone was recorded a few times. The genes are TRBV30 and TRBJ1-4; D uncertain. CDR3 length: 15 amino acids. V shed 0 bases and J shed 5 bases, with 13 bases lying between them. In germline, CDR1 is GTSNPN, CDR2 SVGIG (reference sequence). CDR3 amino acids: CAWSVQYPVNEKLFF. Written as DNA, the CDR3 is TGTGCCTGGAGTGTACAATACCCAGTAAATGAAAAACTGTTTTTT.

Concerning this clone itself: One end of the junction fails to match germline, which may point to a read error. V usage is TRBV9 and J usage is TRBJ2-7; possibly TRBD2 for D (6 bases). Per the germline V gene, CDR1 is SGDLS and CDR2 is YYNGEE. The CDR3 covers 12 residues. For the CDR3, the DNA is TGTGCCAGCAGCGTAAGGAGGGGAGGCGGGGACTTC. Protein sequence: CASSVRRGGGDF.

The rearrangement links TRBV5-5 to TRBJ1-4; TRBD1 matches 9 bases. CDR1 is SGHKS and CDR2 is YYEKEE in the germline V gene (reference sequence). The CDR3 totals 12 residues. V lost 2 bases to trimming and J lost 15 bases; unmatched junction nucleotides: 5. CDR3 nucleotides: TGTGCCAGCAGCTTTTCGGGACAGGGTTTGTTTTTT. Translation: CASSFSGQGLFF.

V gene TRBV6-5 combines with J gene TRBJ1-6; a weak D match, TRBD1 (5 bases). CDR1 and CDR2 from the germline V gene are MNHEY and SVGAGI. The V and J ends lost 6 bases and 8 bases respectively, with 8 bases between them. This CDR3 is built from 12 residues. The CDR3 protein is CASRPRDSPLHF. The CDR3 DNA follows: TGTGCCAGCAGGCCCAGGGATTCACCCCTCCACTTT.

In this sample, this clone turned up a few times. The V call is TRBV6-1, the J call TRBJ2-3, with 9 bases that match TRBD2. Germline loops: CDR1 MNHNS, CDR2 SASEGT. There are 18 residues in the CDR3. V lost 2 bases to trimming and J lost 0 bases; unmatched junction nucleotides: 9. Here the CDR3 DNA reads TGTGCCAGCAGTGAACCAGCGGGGGGTCAATATAGCACAGATACGCAGTATTTT. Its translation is CASSEPAGGQYSTDTQYF.

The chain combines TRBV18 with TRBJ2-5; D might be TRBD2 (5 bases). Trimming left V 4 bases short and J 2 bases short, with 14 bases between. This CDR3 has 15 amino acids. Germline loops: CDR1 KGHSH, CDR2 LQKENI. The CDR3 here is CASSRNLGVQETQYF. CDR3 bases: TGTGCCAGCTCACGGAACCTGGGAGTGCAAGAGACCCAGTACTTC.

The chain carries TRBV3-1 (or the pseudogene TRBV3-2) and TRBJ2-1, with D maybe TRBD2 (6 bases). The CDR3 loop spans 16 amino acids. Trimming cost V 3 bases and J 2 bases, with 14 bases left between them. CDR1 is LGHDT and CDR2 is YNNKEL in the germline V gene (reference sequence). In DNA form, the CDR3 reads TGTGCCAGCAGCCAGGGCGGGGCGGCACCCTACAATGAGCAGTTCTTC. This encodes CASSQGGAAPYNEQFF.